The rows below give T cell receptor beta chains drawn from one sample of a study of cytomegalovirus exposure and HLA in healthy donors. Sequencing was performed with immunoSEQ multiplex PCR; in TCRdb, only in-frame clones are kept and a portion is missing. The data show about 200,000 clones, about 75% seen once. The sequencing sample was made of PBMCs. These TCRs come from a man aged 18 to 30 in good health and CMV-seronegative. CDR3s include the opening cysteine and the closing phenylalanine or tryptophan. The order of the fields is D gene, J gene, V gene, clone size, CDR3 protein, CDR3 DNA. D genes are given only for firm matches. Size values are once, few and many counts, or a class for expanded clones, and some rows have none.

-	TRBJ1-4	TRBV28	-	CASSLPQGVGEKLFF	TGTGCCAGCAGTTTACCTCAAGGGGTTGGTGAAAAACTGTTTTTT
-	TRBJ2-1	TRBV28	-	CASSLGHRTSYNEQFF	TGTGCCAGCAGTTTGGGGCACAGGACCTCCTACAATGAGCAGTTCTTC
TRBD2	TRBJ2-7	TRBV28	-	CASSPPGGKLYEQYF	TGTGCCAGCAGTCCGCCGGGGGGTAAACTTTACGAGCAGTACTTC
TRBD1	TRBJ2-7	TRBV5-5	-	CASSLGTGGSYEQYF	TGTGCCAGCAGCTTGGGGACAGGGGGCTCCTACGAGCAGTACTTC
-	TRBJ2-7	TRBV29-1	medium-sized	CSVVAGNTYEQYF	TGCAGCGTCGTGGCCGGGAACACCTACGAGCAGTACTTC
-	TRBJ1-1	TRBV5-1	-	CASRQGLNTEAFF	TGCGCCAGCAGACAGGGACTGAACACTGAAGCTTTCTTT
-	TRBJ2-2	TRBV9	-	CASGLPNTGELFF	TGTGCCAGCGGGCTGCCGAACACCGGGGAGCTGTTTTTT
-	TRBJ1-5	TRBV6-4	-	CASSIETGEPQHF	TGTGCCAGCAGTATTGAAACAGGAGAACCCCAGCATTTT
-	TRBJ2-7	TRBV7-2	-	CASSLAYYEQYF	TGTGCCAGCAGCTTAGCCTACTACGAGCAGTACTTC
-	TRBJ2-7	TRBV11-1	-	CASSPRAQGRGYEQYF	TGTGCCAGCAGCCCGCGGGCTCAGGGGCGGGGGTACGAGCAGTACTTC
TRBD1	TRBJ1-6	TRBV7-2	-	CASSLDRDNSPLHF	TGTGCCAGCAGCTTGGACAGGGATAATTCACCCCTCCACTTT
TRBD2	TRBJ2-1	TRBV4-3	few	CASSQDSSGTNNEQFF	TGCGCCAGCAGCCAAGATTCTAGCGGGACCAACAATGAGCAGTTCTTC
-	TRBJ2-5	TRBV18	-	CASSRAPMTVLEETQYF	TGTGCCAGCTCACGAGCGCCTATGACAGTCCTAGAAGAGACCCAGTACTTC
-	TRBJ2-1	TRBV15	-	CATSRDLTSLVEQFF	TGTGCCACCAGCAGAGACTTGACTAGTTTGGTTGAGCAGTTCTTC
TRBD2	TRBJ2-2	TRBV2	-	CASLAGYSNTGELFF	TGTGCCAGCTTAGCGGGGTACTCGAACACCGGGGAGCTGTTTTTT
TRBD2	TRBJ2-7	TRBV6-5	-	CASRMGGSSYEQYF	TGTGCCAGCCGAATGGGCGGGAGCTCCTACGAGCAGTACTTC
TRBD1	TRBJ1-2	TRBV29-1	-	CSVDKGTGNYGYTF	TGCAGCGTAGATAAGGGGACAGGGAACTATGGCTACACCTTC
-	TRBJ2-1	TRBV6-5	-	CASRETVNEQFF	TGTGCCAGCAGAGAGACAGTCAATGAGCAGTTCTTC
TRBD1	TRBJ1-2	TRBV29-1	-	CSAEGTGIYGYTF	TGCAGCGCAGAAGGGACAGGGATCTATGGCTACACCTTC
TRBD1	TRBJ1-1	TRBV6-4	-	CASSRRTGTEAFF	TGTGCCAGCAGTCGTCGGACAGGCACTGAAGCTTTCTTT
-	TRBJ2-7	TRBV7-2	-	CASSLDPGRAEQYF	TGTGCCAGCAGCTTAGATCCGGGAAGAGCAGAGCAGTACTTC
TRBD2	TRBJ2-5	TRBV7-3	-	CASSLGLAVQETQYF	TGTGCCAGCAGCTTAGGACTAGCGGTCCAAGAGACCCAGTACTTC
TRBD2	TRBJ2-1	TRBV9	-	CASTPREGGGEQFF	TGTGCCAGCACCCCCCGGGAGGGGGGCGGTGAGCAGTTCTTC
TRBD2	TRBJ2-7	TRBV4-2	-	CASSQDLPSGILSYEQYF	TGTGCCAGCAGCCAAGATCTTCCTAGCGGCATACTCTCCTACGAGCAGTACTTC
TRBD2	TRBJ2-1	TRBV15	-	CATSRASGTRNEQFF	TGTGCCACCAGCCGAGCTAGCGGGACACGCAATGAGCAGTTCTTC
TRBD1	TRBJ1-1	TRBV25-1	-	CASGRTGEGFTEAFF	TGTGCCAGCGGAAGGACAGGGGAGGGGTTCACTGAAGCTTTCTTT
TRBD2	TRBJ2-7	TRBV28	-	CASSNLAEPYEQYF	TGTGCCAGCAGTAACCTAGCGGAACCTTACGAGCAGTACTTC
TRBD1	TRBJ2-7	TRBV30	once	CAWSMTRDRASYEQYF	TGTGCCTGGAGTATGACTCGGGACAGGGCCTCCTACGAGCAGTACTTC
TRBD1	TRBJ1-2	TRBV5-4	-	CASSKDRVANYGYTF	TGTGCCAGCAGCAAGGACAGGGTAGCCAACTATGGCTACACCTTC
TRBD1	TRBJ1-3	TRBV4-2	-	CASSQGQGISGNTIYF	TGTGCCAGCAGCCAAGGACAGGGGATCTCTGGAAACACCATATATTTT
TRBD1	TRBJ1-2	TRBV6-6	-	CASSYGAGDRGYGYTF	TGTGCCAGCAGTTACGGAGCAGGGGACAGGGGCTATGGCTACACCTTC
-	TRBJ2-7	TRBV6-1	-	CASSESTGISYEQYF	TGTGCCAGCAGTGAATCCACAGGGATCTCCTACGAGCAGTACTTC
TRBD1	TRBJ1-1	TRBV5-5	-	CASSSDRGGTEAFF	TGTGCCAGCAGCTCGGACAGGGGAGGCACTGAAGCTTTCTTT
-	TRBJ2-1	TRBV7-6	-	CASSTFSSKSSGDEQFF	TGTGCCAGCAGCACCTTTTCTAGCAAGTCGTCTGGGGATGAGCAGTTCTTC
TRBD1	TRBJ2-7	TRBV11-3	few	CASSLGIPGQGLDEQYF	TGTGCCAGCAGCTTAGGGATACCGGGACAGGGGTTGGACGAGCAGTACTTC
-	TRBJ1-2	TRBV20-1	-	CSAYQEGYDF	TGCAGTGCTTACCAAGAGGGATATGACTTC
-	TRBJ2-2	TRBV15	-	CATSSLASDTGELFF	TGTGCCACCAGCAGCCTAGCTAGCGACACCGGGGAGCTGTTTTTT
TRBD1	TRBJ2-2	TRBV4-1	-	CASSLGQVTGELFF	TGCGCCAGCAGCCTTGGACAGGTGACCGGGGAGCTGTTTTTT
TRBD2	TRBJ2-1	TRBV6-1	-	CASRVAGGTIEQFF	TGTGCCAGCAGGGTAGCGGGGGGTACAATTGAGCAGTTCTTC
-	TRBJ1-2	TRBV5-6	-	CASSLSQAYGYTF	TGTGCCAGCAGCTTGAGCCAAGCCTATGGCTACACCTTC
TRBD1	TRBJ1-2	TRBV10-3	-	CAIRPGQGVYGYTF	TGTGCCATCAGGCCGGGACAGGGGGTCTATGGCTACACCTTC
TRBD1	TRBJ2-2	TRBV7-9	-	CASRPTTGSTGELFF	TGTGCCAGCAGACCAACGACAGGGAGCACCGGGGAGCTGTTTTTT
TRBD1	TRBJ1-1	TRBV5-1	-	CASSLSRDRGTLNTEAFF	TGCGCCAGCAGCTTATCCCGGGACAGGGGGACCTTGAACACTGAAGCTTTCTTT
TRBD1	TRBJ2-2	TRBV27	-	CASRIDRALNTGELFF	TGTGCCAGCAGAATAGACAGGGCCTTGAACACCGGGGAGCTGTTTTTT
TRBD1	TRBJ2-7	TRBV6-5	few	CASSYRDRYYEQYF	TGTGCCAGCAGTTACCGGGACAGGTACTACGAGCAGTACTTC
-	TRBJ1-2	TRBV5-1	-	CASSLGLRGVRGYTF	TGCGCCAGCAGCTTGGGGCTTCGGGGAGTTCGCGGCTACACCTTC
TRBD1	TRBJ2-7	TRBV7-9	-	CASSSPDRGIYEQYF	TGTGCCAGCAGCTCACCAGACAGGGGGATATACGAGCAGTACTTC
-	TRBJ1-1	TRBV4-3	-	CASSQTFGNTEAFF	TGCGCCAGCAGCCAAACTTTCGGGAACACTGAAGCTTTCTTT
-	TRBJ2-3	TRBV2	once	CASSWRDGTDTQYF	TGTGCCAGCAGTTGGAGAGACGGGACAGATACGCAGTATTTT
TRBD2	TRBJ2-3	TRBV29-1	-	CSVSSGTSTDTQYF	TGCAGCGTTTCGAGCGGGACTAGCACAGATACGCAGTATTTT
-	TRBJ2-5	TRBV25-1	-	CASKGLVGRETQYF	TGTGCCAGCAAGGGACTGGTCGGGCGAGAGACCCAGTACTTC
TRBD2	TRBJ2-7	TRBV30	few	CAWIPSGNPYEQYF	TGTGCCTGGATACCTAGCGGGAATCCCTACGAGCAGTACTTC
-	TRBJ2-7	TRBV9	-	CASATGSEQYF	TGTGCCAGCGCTACGGGTTCCGAGCAGTACTTC
TRBD2	TRBJ2-7	TRBV6-7	-	CASSFLASGTSEQYF	TGTGCCAGCAGTTTTCTCGCTAGCGGGACGAGCGAGCAGTACTTC
TRBD1	TRBJ2-1	TRBV19	few	CASSMRQGIYNEQFF	TGTGCCAGTAGTATGAGACAGGGGATCTACAATGAGCAGTTCTTC
-	TRBJ2-7	TRBV7-2	-	CASSLDYGSYEQYF	TGTGCCAGCAGCTTAGATTACGGGTCCTACGAGCAGTACTTC
-	TRBJ2-7	TRBV11-3	-	CASSSSGGEGEQYF	TGTGCCAGCAGCTCCTCCGGGGGTGAGGGCGAGCAGTACTTC
-	TRBJ1-2	TRBV6-5	once	CASSSTGNYGYTF	TGTGCCAGCAGTTCGACTGGGAACTATGGCTACACCTTC